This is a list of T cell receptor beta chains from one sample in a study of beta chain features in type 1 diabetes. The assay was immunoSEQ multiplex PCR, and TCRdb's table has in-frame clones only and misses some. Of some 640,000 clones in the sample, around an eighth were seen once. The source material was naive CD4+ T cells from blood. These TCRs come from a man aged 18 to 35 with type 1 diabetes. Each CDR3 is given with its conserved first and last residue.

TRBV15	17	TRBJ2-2	CATSSPMGGVNTGELFF
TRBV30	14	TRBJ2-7	CAGTTPDSNYEQYF
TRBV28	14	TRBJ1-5	CASRLTGGNQPQHF
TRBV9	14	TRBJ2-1	CASSTQGVYNEQFF
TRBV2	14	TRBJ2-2	CASSELGVAGELFF
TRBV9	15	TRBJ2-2	CASSVDGQGTGELFF
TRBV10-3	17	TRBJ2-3	CAISESGGGRGTDTQYF
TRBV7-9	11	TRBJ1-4	CASSGGEKLFF
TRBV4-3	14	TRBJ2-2	CASATDWNTGELFF
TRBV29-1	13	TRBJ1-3	CSVSLTAGNTIYF
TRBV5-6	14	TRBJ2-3	CASSGAKGADTQYF
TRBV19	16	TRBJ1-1	CASSIDHRTGGTEAFF
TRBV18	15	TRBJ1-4	CASSPITASNEKLFF
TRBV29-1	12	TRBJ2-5	CSVGQAVETQYF
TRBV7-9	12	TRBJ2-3	CAISEGADTQYF